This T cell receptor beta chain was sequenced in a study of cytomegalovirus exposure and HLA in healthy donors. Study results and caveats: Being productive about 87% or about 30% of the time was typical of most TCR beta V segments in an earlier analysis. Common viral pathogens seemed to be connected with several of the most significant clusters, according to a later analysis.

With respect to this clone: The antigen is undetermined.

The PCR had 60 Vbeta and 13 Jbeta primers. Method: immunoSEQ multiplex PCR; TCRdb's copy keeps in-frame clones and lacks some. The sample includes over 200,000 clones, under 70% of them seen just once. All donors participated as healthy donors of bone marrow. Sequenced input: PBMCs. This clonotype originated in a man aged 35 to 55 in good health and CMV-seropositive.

For the CDR3, the DNA is TGTGCCAGCAGCGTCTACCTCGGCACCGGGGAGCTGTTTTTT. It is translated as CASSVYLGTGELFF. The rearrangement joins TRBV9 to TRBJ2-2; D is undetermined. The V gene lost 2 bases and the J gene lost 4 bases, with 9 bases spanning the gap. This CDR3 is built from 14 residues. Germline V CDR1 and CDR2: SGDLS, YYNGEE.